This T cell receptor beta chain was sequenced during a study of beta chain bispecific antibodies for T cell cancers (dated by TCRdb to about 2021). In terms of the full investigation: Healthy donor T cells were cocultured with T cell leukemia lines and bispecific antibodies, and TRBV sequencing of the surviving cells was then used to measure how much each TRBV family was depleted.

The study at large found these results: Every sequenced sample was a mix of normal T cells and leukemia cell line cells, and most of the targeted TRBV signal originated from the leukemia cells instead of the normal T cells.

Comments on this clonotype: This receptor's antigen is unknown. Base qualities are not provided; no much larger clone lies one nucleotide away.

T cells were expanded from blood mononuclear cells for 2 to 3 days using either anti-CD3 antibody OKT3 or CD3/CD28 Dynabeads. The expanded T cells were grown in RPMI 1640 containing around 9.9% fetal bovine serum, recombinant human IL-2 (around 100 IU/ml) and IL-7 (around 5 ng/ml). Each coculture mixed around 50,000 target cells and around 50,000 normal T cells with bispecific antibody in about 100 ul and was incubated at 37 degrees C for around 16 hours. Every bispecific antibody was made of two single-chain variable fragments expressed in a single-chain diabody format with a His tag. Effector T cells were obtained from healthy human donors, and peripheral blood mononuclear cells were isolated from leukapheresis samples by Ficoll density gradient centrifugation. Libraries incorporated unique molecular identifier barcodes, which were used to quantify clonotypes. Qiagen AllPrep DNA/RNA Micro kits were used to isolate total RNA, and an Agilent TapeStation was used to check RNA quality. TCR beta libraries were constructed by 5' RACE, in which cDNA synthesis was followed by two PCR steps with TCR beta constant-region gene-specific primers. An Illumina MiSeq platform was used to sequence the TCR beta libraries. As for how the authors treated the data: MIGEC, MiXCR and VDJtools were used to process the reads. Clonotype frequency was computed as the clonotype's share of unique molecular identifiers among all unique molecular identifiers in the sample. TCRdb itself trimmed the public reads at Q25 with fastp, ran MiXCR and retained productive beta chains. Rows are combined by CDR3 protein, so each entry shows the most common genes and DNA. None of the V and J calls come from the authors' own analysis; TCRdb made them. Recorded for this sample are about 20,000 distinct CDR3 sequences; approximately 2.4% of them occurred a single time. The top ten clones comprise over 25% of the sample.

The clonotype originates from a human donor in good health. Some clones in this sample may be carry-over from other donors' samples. Sequencing input: healthy donor T cells cultured with leukemia cells.

The CDR3 in this case is CASSLLGARQETQYF. The DNA sequence is TGCGCCAGCAGCTTGTTGGGGGCGCGGCAAGAGACCCAGTACTTC. The chain couples TRBV5-1 to TRBJ2-5, with TRBD1 as a weak D call on 6 bases. The germline V gene sets CDR1 to SGHRS and CDR2 to YFSETQ. V is pared back by 1 base and J by 2 bases, with 12 bases lying between the germline termini. From its cysteine to its phenylalanine, the CDR3 spans 15 amino acids. Of the read, only the CDR3 DNA is kept; its 45 bases are in frame from base 1.